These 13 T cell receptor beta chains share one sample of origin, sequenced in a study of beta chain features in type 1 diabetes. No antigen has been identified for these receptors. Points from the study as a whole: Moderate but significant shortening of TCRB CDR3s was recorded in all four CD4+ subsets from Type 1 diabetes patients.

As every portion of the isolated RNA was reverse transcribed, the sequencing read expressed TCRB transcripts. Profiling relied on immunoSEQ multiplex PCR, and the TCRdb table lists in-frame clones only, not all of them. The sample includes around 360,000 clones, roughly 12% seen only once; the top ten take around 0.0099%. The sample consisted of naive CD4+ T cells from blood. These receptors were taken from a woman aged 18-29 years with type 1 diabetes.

As DNA, the CDR3 is TGCGCCAGCAGCTTGCTTTCAGGGGGCGAGCAGTACTTC. As protein: CASSLLSGGEQYF. The V and J genes are TRBV5-1 and TRBJ2-7; 7 bases line up with TRBD1. The trim removed 1 base at V and 6 bases at J, leaving 4 bases unmatched. CDR1 is SGHRS, CDR2 YFSETQ, per germline. The CDR3 consists of 13 residues.

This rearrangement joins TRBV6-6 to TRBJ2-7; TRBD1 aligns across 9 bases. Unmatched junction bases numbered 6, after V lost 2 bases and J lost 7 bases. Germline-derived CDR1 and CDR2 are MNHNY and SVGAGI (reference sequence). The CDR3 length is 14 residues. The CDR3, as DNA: TGTGCCAGCAGTTACACCGGGACAGGGTGGGAGCAGTACTTC. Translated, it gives CASSYTGTGWEQYF.

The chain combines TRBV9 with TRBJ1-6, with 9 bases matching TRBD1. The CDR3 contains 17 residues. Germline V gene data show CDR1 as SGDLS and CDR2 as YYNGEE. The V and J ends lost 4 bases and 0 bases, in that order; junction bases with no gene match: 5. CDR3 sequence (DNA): TGTGCCAGCAGCCCAGGGACAGGGAGCTCCTATAATTCACCCCTCCACTTT. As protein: CASSPGTGSSYNSPLHF.

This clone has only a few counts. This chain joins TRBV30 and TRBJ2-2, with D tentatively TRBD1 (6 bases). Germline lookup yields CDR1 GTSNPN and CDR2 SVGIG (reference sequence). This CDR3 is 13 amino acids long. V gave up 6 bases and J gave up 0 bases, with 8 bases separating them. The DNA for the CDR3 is TGTGCCTGCGGACAGCCGAACACCGGGGAGCTGTTTTTT. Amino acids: CACGQPNTGELFF.

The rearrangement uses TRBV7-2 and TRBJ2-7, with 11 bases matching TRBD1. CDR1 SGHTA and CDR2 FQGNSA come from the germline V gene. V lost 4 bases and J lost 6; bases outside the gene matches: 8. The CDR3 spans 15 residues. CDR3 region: CASSYRRDRGTEQYF. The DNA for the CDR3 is TGTGCCAGCAGCTACAGACGGGACAGGGGGACCGAGCAGTACTTC.

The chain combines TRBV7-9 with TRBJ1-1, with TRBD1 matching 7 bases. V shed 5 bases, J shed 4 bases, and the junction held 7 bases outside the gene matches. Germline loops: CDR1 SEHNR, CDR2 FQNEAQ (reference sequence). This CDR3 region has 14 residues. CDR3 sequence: CASSLGQVRTEAFF. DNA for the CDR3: TGTGCCAGCAGCCTAGGACAGGTACGCACTGAAGCTTTCTTT.

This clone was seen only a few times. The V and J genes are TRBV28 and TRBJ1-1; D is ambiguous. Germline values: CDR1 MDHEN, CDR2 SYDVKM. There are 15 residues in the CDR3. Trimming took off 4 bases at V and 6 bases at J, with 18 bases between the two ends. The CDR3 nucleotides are TGTGCCAGCAGTTCCCCGATCCCCGCTGCGCCTGAAGCTTTCTTT. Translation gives CASSSPIPAAPEAFF. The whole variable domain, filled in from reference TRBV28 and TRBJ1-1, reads DVKVTQSSRYLVKRTGEKVFLECVQDMDHENMFWYRQDPGLGLRLIYFSYDVKMKEKGDIPEGYSVSREKKERFSLILESASTNQTSMYLCASSSPIPAAPEAFFGQGTRLTVV.

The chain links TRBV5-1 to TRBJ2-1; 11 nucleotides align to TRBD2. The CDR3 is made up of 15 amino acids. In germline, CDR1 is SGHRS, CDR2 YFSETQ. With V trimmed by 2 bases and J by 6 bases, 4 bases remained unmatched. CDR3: CASSFTSGSLNEQFF. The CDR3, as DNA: TGCGCCAGCAGCTTCACTAGCGGGAGCCTCAATGAGCAGTTCTTC.

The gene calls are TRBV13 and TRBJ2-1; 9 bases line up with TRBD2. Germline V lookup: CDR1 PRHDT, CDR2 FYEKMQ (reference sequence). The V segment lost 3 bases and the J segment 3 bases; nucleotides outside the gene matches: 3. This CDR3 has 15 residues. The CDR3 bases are TGTGCCAGCAGCTTCGTAGCGGGGGTCTACAATGAGCAGTTCTTC. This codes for CASSFVAGVYNEQFF.

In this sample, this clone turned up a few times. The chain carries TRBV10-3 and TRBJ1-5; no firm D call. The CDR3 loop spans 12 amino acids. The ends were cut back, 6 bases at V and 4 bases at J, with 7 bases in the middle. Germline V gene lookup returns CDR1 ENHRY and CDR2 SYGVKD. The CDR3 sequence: CAIRSGNQPQHF. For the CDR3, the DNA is TGTGCCATCAGGAGCGGGAATCAGCCCCAGCATTTT.

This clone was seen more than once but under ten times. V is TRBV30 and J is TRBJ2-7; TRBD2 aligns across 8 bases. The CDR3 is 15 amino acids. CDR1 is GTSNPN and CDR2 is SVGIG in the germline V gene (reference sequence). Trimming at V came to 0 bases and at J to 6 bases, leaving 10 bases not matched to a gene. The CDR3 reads CAWSVRGLGNREQYF. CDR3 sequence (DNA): TGTGCCTGGAGTGTAAGGGGACTAGGGAACCGCGAGCAGTACTTC.

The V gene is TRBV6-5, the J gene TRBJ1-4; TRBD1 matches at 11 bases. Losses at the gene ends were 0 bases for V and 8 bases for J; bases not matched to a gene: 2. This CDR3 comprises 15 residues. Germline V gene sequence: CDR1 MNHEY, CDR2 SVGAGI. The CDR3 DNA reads TGTGCCAGCAGTTACTCCCGGACAGGGGGCGAAAAACTGTTTTTT. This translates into CASSYSRTGGEKLFF.

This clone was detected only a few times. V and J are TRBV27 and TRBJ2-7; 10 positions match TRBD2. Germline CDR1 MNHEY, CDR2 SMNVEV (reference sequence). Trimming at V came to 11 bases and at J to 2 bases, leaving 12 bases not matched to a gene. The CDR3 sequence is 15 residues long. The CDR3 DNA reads TGTGCCGCCGGCCCCGATAGCGGGAGGCCCTACGAGCAGTACTTC. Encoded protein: CAAGPDSGRPYEQYF.